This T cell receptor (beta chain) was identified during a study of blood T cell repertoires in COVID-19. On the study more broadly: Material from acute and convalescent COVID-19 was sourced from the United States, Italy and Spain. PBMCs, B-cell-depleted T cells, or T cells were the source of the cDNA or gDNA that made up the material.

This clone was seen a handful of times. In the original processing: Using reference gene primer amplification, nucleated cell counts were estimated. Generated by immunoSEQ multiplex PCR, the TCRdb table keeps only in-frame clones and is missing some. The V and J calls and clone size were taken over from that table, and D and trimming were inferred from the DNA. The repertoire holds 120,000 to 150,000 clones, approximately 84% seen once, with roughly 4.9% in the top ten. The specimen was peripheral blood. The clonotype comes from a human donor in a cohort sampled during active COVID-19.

This CDR3 reads CASSIRSAYNEQFF. CDR3 bases: TGTGCCAGTAGTATCCGTAGCGCCTACAATGAGCAGTTCTTC. The gene calls are TRBV19 and TRBJ2-1; maybe TRBD2 (5 bases). V lost 3 bases and J lost 2, with 8 bases in between. Looked up from germline, CDR1 is LNHDA and CDR2 is SQIVND (reference sequence). The CDR3 extends over 14 amino acids.